One and the same sample provided the 22 T cell receptor beta chains below, sequenced in a study of blood T cell repertoires in COVID-19. The data were produced by immunoSEQ multiplex PCR, yet TCRdb's version contains in-frame clones alone and is incomplete. The data contain about 54,000 clones, roughly 90% of them seen just once; the ten biggest clones take up roughly 3.6%. The specimen was peripheral blood. The receptors come from a man aged 35-49 years with COVID-19, enrolled during active disease.

This clone has a handful of counts. The chain is built from TRBV10-3 and TRBJ2-7; 10 nucleotides agree with TRBD1. J lost 3 bases, V lost 6 bases, and 11 bases had no gene match. This CDR3 has 16 residues. CDR1 is ENHRY and CDR2 is SYGVKD in the germline V gene. The CDR3 bases are TGTGCCATCAGCAACCTCCGGGACAGGGGACTCTACGAGCAGTACTTC. Translation gives CAISNLRDRGLYEQYF.

CDR3 DNA: TGTGCCAGCAGCTTTACAGGGGCCTCCCAAGAGACCCAGTACTTC. This gives the protein CASSFTGASQETQYF. The chain recombines TRBV7-2 with TRBJ2-5; 7 bases align to TRBD1. The trim removed 3 bases at V and 1 base at J, leaving 5 bases unmatched. CDR3 length: 15 residues. Germline V gene data show CDR1 as SGHTA and CDR2 as FQGNSA.

V is TRBV12-3 or TRBV12-4 and J is TRBJ1-2; maybe TRBD1 (5 bases). Trimming left V 3 bases short and J 6 bases short, with 11 bases between. CDR3 size: 13 residues. CDR3 protein: CASSLAGWDGYTF. The DNA for the CDR3 is TGTGCCAGCAGTTTGGCAGGGTGGGATGGCTACACCTTC.

This rearrangement joins TRBV28 to TRBJ1-4, with a tentative D call TRBD1 (5 bases). V lost 5 bases, J lost 4 bases, and 14 bases lay in between. Germline V gene data show CDR1 as MDHEN and CDR2 as SYDVKM. The CDR3 runs 15 residues. Here the CDR3 DNA reads TGTGCCAGCAGTCTATTGGGGCAGTTTAATGAAAAACTGTTTTTT. This gives the protein CASSLLGQFNEKLFF.

The chain couples TRBV3-1 (or the pseudogene TRBV3-2) to TRBJ2-7; the D gene is possibly TRBD1 (6 bases). Trimming shortened V by 4 bases and J by 0 bases, and 13 bases separated the two germline ends. CDR3 length: 15 amino acids. CDR1 is LGHDT, CDR2 YNNKEL, per germline (reference sequence). CDR3 sequence (DNA): TGTGCCAGCAGCCCTGGGACAAATCCCTCCTACGAGCAGTACTTC. Residues: CASSPGTNPSYEQYF.

This chain links TRBV7-9 with TRBJ2-3, with 8 bases lining up with TRBD1. CDR1 and CDR2 from the germline V gene are SEHNR and FQNEAQ (reference sequence). There are 16 residues in the CDR3. V was clipped by 2 bases and J by 2 bases; unmatched bases: 6. The CDR3 loop reads CASSLRDRSSTDTQYF. In DNA form, the CDR3 reads TGTGCCAGCAGCTTACGGGACAGGTCATCCACAGATACGCAGTATTTT.

The chain joins TRBV12-3 or TRBV12-4 to TRBJ2-7; D remains unclear. The V end lost 6 bases, the J end lost 6 bases, and 9 bases lay between the germline ends. This CDR3 spans 11 amino acids. This CDR3 is CASSHLSEQYF. The CDR3 DNA follows: TGTGCCAGCAGCCACCTCAGCGAGCAGTACTTC.

This clone was counted once. This sequence joins TRBV11-2 and TRBJ1-2; D remains unclear. Trimming removed 0 bases at V and 2 bases at J, with 7 bases between. CDR1 SGHAT and CDR2 FQNNGV come from the germline V gene. The CDR3 covers 14 residues. CDR3 nucleotide sequence: TGTGCCAGCAGCTTAGAAGCCGGGAACTATGGCTACACCTTC. As protein: CASSLEAGNYGYTF.

V is TRBV6-2 or TRBV6-3 and J is TRBJ2-7, with 8 nucleotides matching TRBD1. Germline loops: CDR1 MNHEY, CDR2 SVGEGT. V trimming: 0 bases; J trimming: 5 bases; junction bases outside the gene matches: 6. The CDR3 has 15 residues. The CDR3 DNA follows: TGTGCCAGCAGTTACTCGGACAGGGTTTTTAACGAGCAGTACTTC. Translation: CASSYSDRVFNEQYF.

V usage is TRBV10-3 and J usage is TRBJ1-2, with 9 bases aligning to TRBD1. Germline values: CDR1 ENHRY, CDR2 SYGVKD. The V and J ends lost 6 bases and 5 bases, in that order; junction bases with no gene match: 4. This CDR3 has 13 residues. The CDR3 region has the DNA TGTGCCATCAGCCAGGACAGGGGTTATGGCTACACCTTC. Translating gives CAISQDRGYGYTF.

The chain combines TRBV7-2 with TRBJ2-7, with TRBD2 matching over 11 bases. CDR1 is SGHTA and CDR2 is FQGNSA in the germline V gene. The CDR3 has 15 residues. V lost 4 bases and J lost 1; bases outside the gene matches: 3. CDR3 amino acids: CASSWGLAVSYEQYF. In DNA, the CDR3 is TGTGCCAGCAGCTGGGGACTAGCGGTTTCCTACGAGCAGTACTTC.

The table lists this clone with a few counts. This chain links TRBV6-5 with TRBJ2-7, with D perhaps TRBD2 (5 bases). The CDR3 sequence is 16 residues long. Germline V gives CDR1 MNHEY, CDR2 SVGAGI. With 2 bases removed from V and 3 bases from J, the gap between germline ends came to 17 bases. CDR3 in amino acids: CASSYEGSGNDYEQYF. The DNA of the CDR3 is TGTGCCAGCAGTTACGAAGGGTCCGGGAACGACTACGAGCAGTACTTC.

The chain recombines TRBV28 with TRBJ2-7, with D tentatively TRBD1 (6 bases). The V end was cut by 6 bases, the J end by 0 bases, with 15 bases between. The CDR3 is 15 residues long. Germline V lookup: CDR1 MDHEN, CDR2 SYDVKM. The CDR3 DNA is TGTGCCAGCAGGCCAGGGACATCGAGCTCCTACGAGCAGTACTTC. It is translated as CASRPGTSSSYEQYF.

J is TRBJ2-1 and V is TRBV5-6, with a tentative D call TRBD1 (6 bases). The CDR3 has 15 residues. V was clipped by 2 bases and J by 10 bases, with 19 bases between them. Germline-derived CDR1 and CDR2 are SGHDT and YYEEEE. For the CDR3, the DNA is TGTGCCAGCAGCTTAGGAGCAGGGGTTTCGGTCGAGCAGTTCTTC. Protein sequence: CASSLGAGVSVEQFF.

This sequence joins TRBV5-1 and TRBJ1-2, with 9 bases lining up with TRBD1. The CDR3 has 14 amino acids. V lost 3 bases and J lost 7; bases outside the gene matches: 7. CDR1 and CDR2 from the germline V gene are SGHRS and YFSETQ. As DNA, the CDR3 is TGCGCCAGCAGCTCGACAGGGGGTAATAGTGGCTACACCTTC. Protein: CASSSTGGNSGYTF.

This clone was found once. The chain uses TRBV30 and TRBJ1-6; D is unclear. The CDR3 loop spans 14 amino acids. Germline CDR1 and CDR2: GTSNPN and SVGIG (reference sequence). V was cut by 0 bases and J by 3 bases, with 6 bases left in between. In DNA, the CDR3 is TGTGCCTGGAGTGTCGGAGTCTATAATTCACCCCTCCACTTT. Its protein product is CAWSVGVYNSPLHF. The variable domain in full, completed from reference TRBV30 and TRBJ1-6, reads SQTIHQWPATLVQPVGSPLSLECTVEGTSNPNLYWYRQAAGRGLQLLFYSVGIGQISSEVPQNLSASRPQDRQFILSSKKLLLSDSGFYLCAWSVGVYNSPLHFGNGTRLTVT.

CDR3 region: CATSDFRSSTDTQYF. The CDR3 region has the DNA TGTGCCACCAGTGATTTTCGGAGCAGCACAGATACGCAGTATTTT. The V and J genes are TRBV24-1 and TRBJ2-3; D gene ambiguous. V shed 1 base and J shed 0 bases, with 7 bases lying between them. CDR1 is KGHDR, CDR2 SFDVKD, per germline. This CDR3 is 15 amino acids long.

This chain joins TRBV10-3 and TRBJ1-6, with a tentative D call TRBD1 (6 bases). CDR3 length: 13 amino acids. Germline-derived CDR1 and CDR2 are ENHRY and SYGVKD. V lost 7 bases and J 7 bases, leaving 11 bases between the germline ends. In DNA, the CDR3 is TGTGCCATCAAAACCCAGGGGAATTCACCCCTCCACTTT. Residues: CAIKTQGNSPLHF.

The chain uses TRBV30 and TRBJ2-2, with TRBD2 matching over 7 bases. The CDR3 has 13 residues. Germline V lookup: CDR1 GTSNPN, CDR2 SVGIG (reference sequence). The V and J ends lost 2 bases and 8 bases, in that order; junction bases with no gene match: 5. CDR3 bases: TGTGCCTGGAGTAGGCGGGAGTATGGGGAGCTGTTTTTT. Amino acid sequence: CAWSRREYGELFF.

The chain combines TRBV6-5 with TRBJ2-7, with D maybe TRBD1 (5 bases). Germline values: CDR1 MNHEY, CDR2 SVGAGI. The CDR3 length is 14 residues. Trimming removed 6 bases at V and 1 base at J, with 13 bases between. CDR3 sequence reads: CASSGTGGSYEQYF. CDR3 DNA: TGTGCCAGCAGCGGAACAGGTGGGTCCTACGAGCAGTACTTC.

The chain recombines TRBV11-2 with TRBJ1-3; D might be TRBD1 (6 bases). V gave up 3 bases and J gave up 2 bases, with 8 bases separating them. Germline CDR1 and CDR2: SGHAT and FQNNGV. This CDR3 is 14 amino acids long. CDR3 DNA: TGTGCCAGCAGCTTCGGGGGGCCTGGAAACACCATATATTTT. This encodes CASSFGGPGNTIYF.

The chain links TRBV2 to TRBJ2-1; D is perhaps TRBD2 (5 bases). The germline CDR1 and CDR2 sequences are SNHLY and FYNNEI. CDR3 length: 14 residues. The V gene lost 5 bases and the J gene lost 2 bases, with 10 bases spanning the gap. The CDR3 nucleotides read TGTGCCAGCAGTTATAGCGTCCCCTACAATGAGCAGTTCTTC. Translated: CASSYSVPYNEQFF.